This is a list of T cell receptor beta chains from one sample in a study of shared clonotypes between healthy human individuals. Using immunoSEQ multiplex PCR, the repertoire was profiled, and TCRdb retains in-frame clones only, with some absent. The sample has roughly 2,000,000 clones; about 95% are singletons. Sequenced: naive CD8+ T cells sorted from blood. Receptors originate from a man between 18 and 29 years old in good health. The CDR3 runs from the conserved cysteine through the conserved F or W. Each record gives: V gene, J gene, clone size, CDR3 length, D gene, CDR3 DNA, CDR3 protein. A D gene is named only where the DNA matches it firmly. The size field is filled for only some rows; it gives once, few, many or a size class.

>TRBV7-7|TRBJ2-7|NA|14|NA
TGTGCTAGCAGCTTAGACGGGACATTCAGCGAGCAGTACTTC
CASSLDGTFSEQYF
>TRBV29-1|TRBJ2-7|once|16|TRBD2
TGCAGCGTTTCCCACGGACTAGCGGGAGGGTCCTACGAGCAGTACTTC
CSVSHGLAGGSYEQYF
>TRBV15|TRBJ2-7|NA|18|NA
TGTGCCACCAGCAGAGATCCCTCAAGGGTAGGTCTTCTGTACGAGCAGTACTTC
CATSRDPSRVGLLYEQYF
>TRBV2|TRBJ1-5|NA|14|TRBD1
TGTGCCAGCAGGAACAGGGGGGAAAATCAGCCCCAGCATTTT
CASRNRGENQPQHF
>TRBV11-2|TRBJ2-7|NA|13|TRBD1
TGTGCCAGCAGCTACCGACAGGGTTACGAGCAGTACTTC
CASSYRQGYEQYF
>TRBV7-9|TRBJ2-7|NA|16|TRBD1
TGTGCCAGCAGCGAATCCCCCGGGACAGGGTCCTACGAGCAGTACTTC
CASSESPGTGSYEQYF
>TRBV5-6|TRBJ2-7|NA|14|NA
TGTGCCAGCAGCTCCGGACACGGAACCTACGAGCAGTACTTC
CASSSGHGTYEQYF
>TRBV13|TRBJ2-5|NA|14|NA
TGTGCCAGCAGCTTGTACCGGGAGCAAGAGACCCAGTACTTC
CASSLYREQETQYF
>TRBV6-1|TRBJ2-7|once|13|TRBD1
TGTGCCAGTAGCCGGGACAGGACCTACGAGCAGTACTTC
CASSRDRTYEQYF
>TRBV10-1|TRBJ2-3|NA|16|NA
TGCGCCAGCAGTGACCCCTTTATCGGACCCACAGATACGCAGTATTTT
CASSDPFIGPTDTQYF
>TRBV10-3|TRBJ2-7|NA|14|TRBD1
TGTGCCATCAGAACGCCGGGCACAGGGGCCGAGCAGTACTTC
CAIRTPGTGAEQYF
>TRBV11-3|TRBJ2-1|NA|11|NA
TGTGCCAGCAGCTCCGGTCCAGATCTGTTCTTC
CASSSGPDLFF
>TRBV30|TRBJ1-2|NA|15|TRBD1
TGTGCCTGGATGAACGACAGGGAGAGCAACTATGGCTACACCTTC
CAWMNDRESNYGYTF
>TRBV5-4|TRBJ2-7|NA|11|NA
TGTGCCAGCAGTACTACGGGGGAGCAGTACTTC
CASSTTGEQYF
>TRBV2|TRBJ2-5|NA|14|NA
TGTGCCAGCAGTGAAATACCCGAGGAGGAGACCCAGTACTTC
CASSEIPEEETQYF
>TRBV14|TRBJ2-1|NA|16|NA
TGTGCCAGCAGCCAAGATGGAGAGGGTGTGGGGAATGAGCAGTTCTTC
CASSQDGEGVGNEQFF
>TRBV4-1|TRBJ1-4|NA|17|NA
TGCGCCAGCAGCCAAGAGGCCCTAGGTGGGGCTAATGAAAAACTGTTTTTT
CASSQEALGGANEKLFF
>TRBV5-4|TRBJ2-1|NA|12|NA
TGTGCCAGCAGCTCAGGGGGGTATGAGCAGTTCTTC
CASSSGGYEQFF
>TRBV7-9|TRBJ2-6|NA|16|TRBD1
TGTGCCAGCAGCTCCGGGACAGTCTCTGGGGCCAACGTCCTGACTTTC
CASSSGTVSGANVLTF
>TRBV9|TRBJ2-7|NA|13|TRBD1
TGTGCCAGCAGCAGGACAGGGCAAGACGAGCAGTACTTC
CASSRTGQDEQYF
>TRBV7-6|TRBJ2-7|NA|16|TRBD2
TGTGCCAGCAGCTCCACGACTAGCGGGAGGGCCTACGAGCAGTACTTC
CASSSTTSGRAYEQYF
>TRBV28|TRBJ2-7|NA|18|NA
TGTGCCAGCAGTCCGTTAGTTGGCAGATCTTTTCATGACTACGAGCAGTACTTC
CASSPLVGRSFHDYEQYF
>TRBV2|TRBJ2-1|NA|16|TRBD2
TGTGCCAGCAGTGCCGGACTAGCGGGAGTCAACAATGAGCAGTTCTTC
CASSAGLAGVNNEQFF